The 16 T cell receptor beta chains presented below share a single source sample, sequenced in a study of tumor and adjacent non-tumor tissue in lung cancer. RNA was extracted from bulk tissue without any cell sorting. TCRbeta libraries were built with three rounds of nested PCR, modified from ARM-PCR. TCRdb fed the multiplex PCR reads into MiXCR, producing one record per CDR3 protein. The table shows over 130,000 distinct CDR3 sequences, with roughly 66% occurring only once. Sequenced material: lung tumor tissue. These TCRs come from a man in his 60s with small cell lung cancer.

This clonotype has just a few counts. Since a much larger clone is just one base distant, this may be a read error. Here the CDR3 DNA reads TGCAGTGCTAGCGTACCGGGACTAGGGGGTGATACGCAGTATTTT. Protein product: CSASVPGLGGDTQYF. The chain carries TRBV20-1 and TRBJ2-3, with 8 nucleotides matching TRBD2. The junction had 11 bases not matched to a gene; V was cut back by 3 bases and J by 6 bases. CDR3 size: 15 residues. In germline, CDR1 is DFQATT, CDR2 SNEGSKA (reference sequence).

A note on this clonotype: One end of the junction fails to match germline, which may point to a read error. V is TRBV29-1 and J is TRBJ2-3; D gene uncertain. The CDR3 has 11 residues. Per the germline V gene, CDR1 is SQVTM and CDR2 is ANQGSEA. This chain's CDR3 is CSVPYRDMQYF. The CDR3 region has the DNA TGCAGCGTCCCTTATAGGGATATGCAGTATTTT.

This clonotype has only one observation. An end of the junction does not agree with germline; a read error may underlie this. V is TRBV28 and J is TRBJ2-1, with 9 bases aligning to TRBD1. This CDR3 region has 16 residues. Germline CDR1 MDHEN, CDR2 SYDVKM. For the CDR3, the DNA is TGTGCCACCAGTCCAGAACAGGGGGCGCTTTACAATGAGCAGTTCTTC. Translating it yields CATSPEQGALYNEQFF.

V usage is TRBV11-2 and J usage is TRBJ2-5; no firm D call. The V end was cut by 1 base, the J end by 2 bases, with 20 bases between. Per germline, CDR1 SGHAT and CDR2 FQNNGV. CDR3 length equals 18 residues. The CDR3 spells CASSLVAGLPIKQETQYF. CDR3 DNA: TGTGCCAGCAGCTTAGTAGCTGGCCTCCCTATCAAACAAGAGACCCAGTACTTC.

This clonotype was found a few times. This may arise from a read error, as a much more abundant clone is one base away. This sequence joins TRBV13 and TRBJ2-3, with 9 bases identical to TRBD2. The CDR3 spans 15 residues. CDR1 and CDR2 from the germline V gene are PRHDT and FYEKMQ (reference sequence). Written as DNA, the CDR3 is TGTGCCAGCAGCTTGACGGGACTAGCAAGGGATATGCAGTATTTT. Amino acids: CASSLTGLARDMQYF.

For this clonotype: Mismatch with germline at one junction end may stem from a read error. The CDR3 nucleotides are TGTGCCAGCTCCCCTGGTTGGTGGGAGACCCAGAACTTC. Its protein product is CASSPGWWETQNF. J is TRBJ2-5 and V is TRBV12-3 or TRBV12-4; D perhaps matches TRBD2 (5 bases). There are 13 residues in the CDR3.

In the case of this clonotype: One end of the junction is discordant with germline, which a read error may explain. The chain joins TRBV29-1 to TRBJ2-3, with D possibly TRBD2 on 6 matching bases. The germline CDR1 and CDR2 sequences are SQVTM and ANQGSEA. The CDR3 covers 14 residues. As DNA, the CDR3 is TGTAGCGCTCAGACTAGTTTGGGCACAGATACGCAATATTTT. Protein product: CSAQTSLGTDTQYF.

The sample holds a few counts of this clonotype. The chain is built from TRBV20-1 and TRBJ1-4; D is perhaps TRBD1 (5 bases). Trimming cost V 1 base and J 3 bases, with 12 bases left between them. The CDR3 runs 15 residues. In germline, CDR1 is DFQATT, CDR2 SNEGSKA (reference sequence). The CDR3 coding sequence is TGCAGTGCTAGAGCGCCCGGGACGGCTAATGAAAAACTGTTTTTT. It yields the protein CSARAPGTANEKLFF.

On this clonotype: A read error may account for a junction end that differs from germline. The genes are TRBV20-1 and TRBJ2-3; no firm D call. The germline CDR1 and CDR2 sequences are DFQATT and SNEGSKA (reference sequence). This CDR3 comprises 14 residues. The CDR3 region is CSAHDRTSTDMQYF. The CDR3 nucleotides are TGCAGTGCTCATGACCGGACCAGCACAGATATGCAGTATTTT.

Remarks on this clonotype: The junction and the germline gene differ at one end; a read error may be behind it. This CDR3 is CASSQGAKNIRYF. The CDR3 nucleotides are TGTGCCAGTAGTCAGGGGGCCAAAAACATTCGGTACTTC. The chain has TRBV12-3 or TRBV12-4 and TRBJ2-4; TRBD1 agrees at 8 bases. The CDR3 is made up of 13 amino acids.

Comments on this clonotype: At one boundary the junction diverges from the germline segment, which might be a read error. This chain joins TRBV6-1 and TRBJ1-4; D ambiguous. Looked up from germline, CDR1 is MNHNS and CDR2 is SASEGT. This CDR3 has 17 residues. CDR3 nucleotide sequence: TGTACCAGCAGTGAAGATCGACATAGGAGGCTGGGTGAAAAACTGTTTTTT. It encodes CTSSEDRHRRLGEKLFF.

The V and J genes are TRBV20-1 and TRBJ2-3; D gene ambiguous. The CDR3 sequence is 14 residues long. CDR1 is DFQATT and CDR2 is SNEGSKA in the germline V gene (reference sequence). The germline V and J ends were trimmed by 7 bases and 1 base, with 15 bases remaining between them. The DNA for the CDR3 is TGCAGTGATAGGGCAATATGGGGCACAGATACGCAGTATTTT. Its translation is CSDRAIWGTDTQYF.

This clonotype was observed a few times. V is TRBV20-1 and J is TRBJ2-2, with D tentatively TRBD2 (5 bases). The CDR3 extends over 13 amino acids. Germline assignment: CDR1 DFQATT and CDR2 SNEGSKA (reference sequence). Trimming removed 4 bases at V and 4 bases at J, with 10 bases between. In DNA form, the CDR3 reads TGCAGTGCTAAAAGAGCGGCCACCGGGGAGCTGTTTTTT. Residues: CSAKRAATGELFF.

As concerns this clonotype: The CDR3 does not end in the conserved phenylalanine or tryptophan, so this is likely a read error. Written as DNA, the CDR3 is TGTGCCAGCAGCCAGAGGAGTGGGGGGGCTGGCGAGCAGTACTCC. Encoded protein: CASSQRSGGAGEQYS. The chain recombines TRBV11-2 with TRBJ2-7; weak D call: TRBD2 (7 bases). The CDR3 is 15 amino acids. V gave up 5 bases and J gave up 6 bases, with 20 bases separating them. Germline V gene sequence: CDR1 SGHAT, CDR2 FQNNGV.

This clonotype was seen ten or more times. CDR3 coding DNA: TGCAGTGCTAGAGGACTAGCGGGAGGCGGTGAGACCCAGTACTTC. This sequence encodes CSARGLAGGGETQYF. The chain recombines TRBV20-1 with TRBJ2-5; TRBD2 matches at 13 bases. The CDR3 extends over 15 amino acids. Trimming at V came to 1 base and at J to 5 bases, leaving 4 bases not matched to a gene. Germline assignment: CDR1 DFQATT and CDR2 SNEGSKA (reference sequence).

CDR3 region: CAISESSAGYGTKNIQYF. The CDR3 region has the DNA TGTGCCATCAGTGAGTCGTCGGCAGGGTATGGAACCAAAAACATTCAGTACTTC. The chain is built from TRBV10-3 and TRBJ2-4, with a weak D call TRBD1 (5 bases). The CDR3 has 18 residues. V was pared by 0 bases and J by 2 bases, with 17 bases between. Germline V gives CDR1 ENHRY, CDR2 SYGVKD.